This is a list of T cell receptor beta chains from one sample in a study of blood T cell repertoires in COVID-19. Sequenced by immunoSEQ multiplex PCR; TCRdb stores in-frame clones only, minus some. The sample lists around 140,000 clones; around 86% were seen once. The sample was peripheral blood. Receptors were obtained from a human donor in a cohort sampled during active COVID-19. CDR3s include the opening cysteine and the closing phenylalanine or tryptophan. The order of the fields is clone size, D gene, V gene, J gene, CDR3 DNA, CDR3 protein. D genes are given only for firm matches. Clone size appears in some rows only: once, few, many, or a class for an expanded clone.

clone_size: -
d_call: TRBD1
v_call: TRBV5-1
j_call: TRBJ2-6
cdr3_nt: TGCGCCAGCAGCTTGGGCGGACAGGGGGTTTCAGGTGGGGCCAACGTCCTGACTTTC
cdr3_aa: CASSLGGQGVSGGANVLTF

clone_size: -
d_call: TRBD1
v_call: TRBV18
j_call: TRBJ2-7
cdr3_nt: TGTGCCAGCTCCCCATGGAGACAGGGGGTAGACGAGCAGTACTTC
cdr3_aa: CASSPWRQGVDEQYF

clone_size: -
d_call: TRBD1
v_call: TRBV6-5
j_call: TRBJ1-5
cdr3_nt: TGTGCCAGCAGGCCAGCAGGGGGCGGTCAGCCCCAGCATTTT
cdr3_aa: CASRPAGGGQPQHF

clone_size: -
d_call: TRBD1
v_call: TRBV12-3/TRBV12-4
j_call: TRBJ2-2
cdr3_nt: TGTGCCAGCAGTTTATCAGGGGGCGGGGAGCTGTTTTTT
cdr3_aa: CASSLSGGGELFF

clone_size: once
d_call: TRBD1
v_call: TRBV19
j_call: TRBJ1-1
cdr3_nt: TGTGCCAGTAGAACAAGGGCAGGGGGCACTGAAGCTTTCTTT
cdr3_aa: CASRTRAGGTEAFF

clone_size: once
d_call: -
v_call: TRBV6-5
j_call: TRBJ1-3
cdr3_nt: TGTGCCAGCAGTTACTCGGCGGGGGCCTCTGGAAACACCATATATTTT
cdr3_aa: CASSYSAGASGNTIYF

clone_size: -
d_call: TRBD1
v_call: TRBV3-1/TRBV3-2
j_call: TRBJ2-7
cdr3_nt: TGTGCCAGCAGCCTAGGGACAGGGTATGGGGAGCAGTACTTC
cdr3_aa: CASSLGTGYGEQYF

clone_size: -
d_call: -
v_call: TRBV6-5
j_call: TRBJ2-3
cdr3_nt: TGTGCCAGCAGTTTCAGTGTTAACACAGATACGCAGTATTTT
cdr3_aa: CASSFSVNTDTQYF

clone_size: few
d_call: TRBD1
v_call: TRBV7-8
j_call: TRBJ2-1
cdr3_nt: TGTGCCAGCAGCCGAGACAGGGGGCCTACCAATGAGCAGTTCTTC
cdr3_aa: CASSRDRGPTNEQFF

clone_size: -
d_call: TRBD1
v_call: TRBV27
j_call: TRBJ2-7
cdr3_nt: TGTGCCAGCAGTTCGCCGGGACAGGGGGCATACGAGCAGTACTTC
cdr3_aa: CASSSPGQGAYEQYF

clone_size: -
d_call: TRBD1
v_call: TRBV3-1/TRBV3-2
j_call: TRBJ1-3
cdr3_nt: TGTGCCAGCAGCCAGGGGACAGCCTCTGGAAACACCATATATTTT
cdr3_aa: CASSQGTASGNTIYF

clone_size: -
d_call: -
v_call: TRBV11-2
j_call: TRBJ1-2
cdr3_nt: TGTGCCAGCAGCTTAGCGGAAGGCGGCGGCTACACCTTC
cdr3_aa: CASSLAEGGGYTF

clone_size: -
d_call: TRBD2
v_call: TRBV6-2/TRBV6-3
j_call: TRBJ2-1
cdr3_nt: TGTGCCAGCAGTTCTAGCGGGGGCTCCTACAATGAGCAGTTCTTC
cdr3_aa: CASSSSGGSYNEQFF

clone_size: -
d_call: TRBD2
v_call: TRBV19
j_call: TRBJ2-1
cdr3_nt: TGTGCCAGTAGTACCATTGGACTAGCGGGAGTCGGCAATGAGCAGTTCTTC
cdr3_aa: CASSTIGLAGVGNEQFF

clone_size: -
d_call: -
v_call: TRBV29-1
j_call: TRBJ2-6
cdr3_nt: TGCAGCGTTTCCCAGTCTGGGGCCAACGTCCTGACTTTC
cdr3_aa: CSVSQSGANVLTF

clone_size: -
d_call: -
v_call: TRBV15
j_call: TRBJ1-3
cdr3_nt: TGTGCCACCAGCAGAGACCCAGGCCGTCATGCTGGAAACACCATATATTTT
cdr3_aa: CATSRDPGRHAGNTIYF

clone_size: -
d_call: -
v_call: TRBV9
j_call: TRBJ2-5
cdr3_nt: TGTGCCAGCAGCGTAGATCGGCAGGGGGGAGCTGAGACCCAGTACTTC
cdr3_aa: CASSVDRQGGAETQYF

clone_size: few
d_call: -
v_call: TRBV5-1
j_call: TRBJ2-2
cdr3_nt: TGCGCCAGCAGCCGACGCAGGACAACGAACACCGGGGAGCTGTTTTTT
cdr3_aa: CASSRRRTTNTGELFF

clone_size: once
d_call: TRBD2
v_call: TRBV3-1/TRBV3-2
j_call: TRBJ2-7
cdr3_nt: TGTGCCAGCAGCGCAGAGCGGGCGAGGCGGGGGTCCACCAACTACGAGCAGTACTTC
cdr3_aa: CASSAERARRGSTNYEQYF

clone_size: -
d_call: -
v_call: TRBV4-3
j_call: TRBJ1-2
cdr3_nt: TGCGCCAGCAGCCAAGCCCCAGGATTTGTGGATGGCTACACCTTC
cdr3_aa: CASSQAPGFVDGYTF

clone_size: -
d_call: TRBD1
v_call: TRBV27
j_call: TRBJ1-2
cdr3_nt: TGTGCCAGCAGTGGGATTGACAGGGACTATGGCTACACCTTC
cdr3_aa: CASSGIDRDYGYTF

clone_size: -
d_call: TRBD2
v_call: TRBV9
j_call: TRBJ2-1
cdr3_nt: TGTGCCAGCAGCACTCTCCTAGCGGGATTATCGGATGAGCAGTTCTTC
cdr3_aa: CASSTLLAGLSDEQFF

clone_size: -
d_call: -
v_call: TRBV4-1
j_call: TRBJ2-3
cdr3_nt: TGCGCCAGCAGCCAAGAGCGAGGGCCAGATACGCAGTATTTT
cdr3_aa: CASSQERGPDTQYF

clone_size: -
d_call: -
v_call: TRBV28
j_call: TRBJ1-5
cdr3_nt: TGTGCCAGCAGTTTGGGGGGGGACGTGAATCAGCCCCAGCATTTT
cdr3_aa: CASSLGGDVNQPQHF

clone_size: once
d_call: TRBD1
v_call: TRBV11-2
j_call: TRBJ1-2
cdr3_nt: TGTGCCAGCAGCTTCGACAGGGGCTATGGCTACACCTTC
cdr3_aa: CASSFDRGYGYTF

clone_size: -
d_call: TRBD2
v_call: TRBV7-3
j_call: TRBJ2-7
cdr3_nt: TGTGCCAGCAGCCACTCTAGCGGGAGCGAGCAGTACTTC
cdr3_aa: CASSHSSGSEQYF

clone_size: once
d_call: -
v_call: TRBV3-1/TRBV3-2
j_call: TRBJ2-7
cdr3_nt: TGTGCCAGCAGCCCCCATCCTCAACGCGCCTGGGAGCAGTACTTC
cdr3_aa: CASSPHPQRAWEQYF

clone_size: -
d_call: TRBD1
v_call: TRBV19
j_call: TRBJ2-5
cdr3_nt: TGTGCCAGTCGCGGGCAGGGGGAAGGGGAGACCCAGTACTTC
cdr3_aa: CASRGQGEGETQYF

clone_size: -
d_call: TRBD2
v_call: TRBV9
j_call: TRBJ2-5
cdr3_nt: TGTGCCAGCAGCCCACGACTAGCGGGAGGGTACCAAGAGACCCAGTACTTC
cdr3_aa: CASSPRLAGGYQETQYF

clone_size: -
d_call: -
v_call: TRBV11-3
j_call: TRBJ1-1
cdr3_nt: TGTGCCAGCAGCTTAGGGGCTAACACTGAAGCTTTCTTT
cdr3_aa: CASSLGANTEAFF

clone_size: once
d_call: -
v_call: TRBV19
j_call: TRBJ2-2
cdr3_nt: TGTGCCAGTAGGATCGGAGGCCGCGGGAACGGGGAGCTGTTTTTT
cdr3_aa: CASRIGGRGNGELFF

clone_size: once
d_call: -
v_call: TRBV9
j_call: TRBJ2-7
cdr3_nt: TGTGCCAGCAGCGTAGCCCCAGGGTCCAACGAGCAGTACTTC
cdr3_aa: CASSVAPGSNEQYF

clone_size: once
d_call: -
v_call: TRBV28
j_call: TRBJ1-2
cdr3_nt: TGTGCCAGCAGTTTACGACAGGTACTCGGCTACACCTTC
cdr3_aa: CASSLRQVLGYTF

clone_size: -
d_call: -
v_call: TRBV18
j_call: TRBJ1-1
cdr3_nt: TGTGCCAGCTCACCCGCCGGGGAGGCAGCTTTCTTT
cdr3_aa: CASSPAGEAAFF

clone_size: -
d_call: TRBD1
v_call: TRBV30
j_call: TRBJ2-7
cdr3_nt: TGTGCCTGGATCCCCCGACAGGGTCAAGGGCAGTACTTC
cdr3_aa: CAWIPRQGQGQYF

clone_size: -
d_call: -
v_call: TRBV7-3
j_call: TRBJ2-2
cdr3_nt: TGTGCCAGCAGCTTATCTGCCGGGGAGCTGTTTTTT
cdr3_aa: CASSLSAGELFF

clone_size: -
d_call: -
v_call: TRBV4-1
j_call: TRBJ2-1
cdr3_nt: TGCGCCAGCAGCCCGCCGGTTAGCGGTTACTACAATGAGCAGTTCTTC
cdr3_aa: CASSPPVSGYYNEQFF

clone_size: few
d_call: TRBD2
v_call: TRBV18
j_call: TRBJ2-7
cdr3_nt: TGTGCCAGCTCACCAGTCGGGGGGTTCTCCGAGCAGTACTTC
cdr3_aa: CASSPVGGFSEQYF

clone_size: -
d_call: TRBD2
v_call: TRBV6-2/TRBV6-3
j_call: TRBJ2-7
cdr3_nt: TGTGCCAGCAGCCAAGCCGGGACTAGCCTCTACGAGCAGTACTTC
cdr3_aa: CASSQAGTSLYEQYF

clone_size: -
d_call: -
v_call: TRBV2
j_call: TRBJ2-4
cdr3_nt: TGTGCCAGCAGTGATGTGGCCGCTAGCCGTCTTCAGTACTTC
cdr3_aa: CASSDVAASRLQYF

clone_size: -
d_call: TRBD1
v_call: TRBV4-2
j_call: TRBJ1-1
cdr3_nt: TGTGCCAGCAGCCCCCAGCCGACAGGGGACACTGAAGCTTTCTTT
cdr3_aa: CASSPQPTGDTEAFF

clone_size: -
d_call: TRBD1
v_call: TRBV19
j_call: TRBJ1-5
cdr3_nt: TGTGCCAGTACCGGGGCAGGGGGCAGTGTTCAGCCCCAGCATTTT
cdr3_aa: CASTGAGGSVQPQHF

clone_size: -
d_call: TRBD1
v_call: TRBV11-2
j_call: TRBJ1-1
cdr3_nt: TGTGCCAGCAGCCGCTCGGGACAGCGTGAAGCTTTCTTT
cdr3_aa: CASSRSGQREAFF

clone_size: -
d_call: TRBD2
v_call: TRBV12-5
j_call: TRBJ2-1
cdr3_nt: TGTGCTAGACCCTCCGGGACTAGCGGGAACAATGAGCAGTTCTTC
cdr3_aa: CARPSGTSGNNEQFF

clone_size: few
d_call: TRBD1
v_call: TRBV5-1
j_call: TRBJ2-2
cdr3_nt: TGCGCCAGCTCTCGGGACAGGGCTACCGGGGAGCTGTTTTTT
cdr3_aa: CASSRDRATGELFF

clone_size: -
d_call: TRBD2
v_call: TRBV10-3
j_call: TRBJ2-3
cdr3_nt: TGTGCCATCGCCCAGGGTGGCGGGAGGGCCGAAGATACGCAGTATTTT
cdr3_aa: CAIAQGGGRAEDTQYF

clone_size: -
d_call: -
v_call: TRBV28
j_call: TRBJ1-1
cdr3_nt: TGTGCCATCCTACAGGGATTTAACACTGAAGCTTTCTTT
cdr3_aa: CAILQGFNTEAFF

clone_size: -
d_call: -
v_call: TRBV11-2
j_call: TRBJ2-5
cdr3_nt: TGTGCCAGCAGCTGGACAGCGCAAGAGACCCAGTACTTC
cdr3_aa: CASSWTAQETQYF

clone_size: -
d_call: TRBD1
v_call: TRBV7-8
j_call: TRBJ1-2
cdr3_nt: TGTGCCAGCAGCCTCGGGACAGGGGTGAACTATGGCTACACCTTC
cdr3_aa: CASSLGTGVNYGYTF

clone_size: -
d_call: -
v_call: TRBV7-9
j_call: TRBJ2-7
cdr3_nt: TGTGCCAGCAGCCTAGGGAGAGGGCCCCACGAGCAGTACTTC
cdr3_aa: CASSLGRGPHEQYF

clone_size: few
d_call: TRBD1
v_call: TRBV4-3
j_call: TRBJ2-7
cdr3_nt: TGCGCCAGCAGCCCTTGGACAGGGAACGAGCAGTACTTC
cdr3_aa: CASSPWTGNEQYF

clone_size: many
d_call: -
v_call: TRBV10-3
j_call: TRBJ2-2
cdr3_nt: TGTGCCATCTCATACACGAACACCGGGGAGCTGTTTTTT
cdr3_aa: CAISYTNTGELFF

clone_size: once
d_call: TRBD1
v_call: TRBV13
j_call: TRBJ2-5
cdr3_nt: TGTGCCAGCAGCTCGGACAGGGCGGAGACCCAGTACTTC
cdr3_aa: CASSSDRAETQYF